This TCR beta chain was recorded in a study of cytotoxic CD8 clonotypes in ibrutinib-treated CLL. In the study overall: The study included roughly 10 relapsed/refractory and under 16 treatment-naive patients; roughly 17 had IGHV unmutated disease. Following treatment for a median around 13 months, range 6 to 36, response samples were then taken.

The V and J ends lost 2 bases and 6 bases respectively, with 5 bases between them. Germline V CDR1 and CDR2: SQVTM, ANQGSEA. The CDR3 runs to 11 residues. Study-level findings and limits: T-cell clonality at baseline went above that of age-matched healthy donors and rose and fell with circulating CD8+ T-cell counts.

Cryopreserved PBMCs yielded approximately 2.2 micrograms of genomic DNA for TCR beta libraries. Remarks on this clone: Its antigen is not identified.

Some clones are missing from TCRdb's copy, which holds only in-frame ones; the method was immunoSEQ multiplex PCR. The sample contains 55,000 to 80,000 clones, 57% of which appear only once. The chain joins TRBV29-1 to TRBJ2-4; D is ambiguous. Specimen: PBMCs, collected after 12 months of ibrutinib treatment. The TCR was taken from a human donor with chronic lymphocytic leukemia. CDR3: CSVENLNIQYF. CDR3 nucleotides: TGCAGCGTTGAAAACTTAAACATTCAGTACTTC.